This entry lists 8 T cell receptor beta chains sequenced from one sample in a study of blood T cell repertoires in COVID-19. The assay was immunoSEQ multiplex PCR, and TCRdb's table has in-frame clones only and misses some. This sample carries about 200,000 clones, approximately 90% of them seen once, and the ten largest clones take more than 0.7%. The sequenced material came from peripheral blood. These receptors came from a man aged 55 to 69 with COVID-19, enrolled during active disease.

J is TRBJ2-5 and V is TRBV9; 9 nucleotides match TRBD2. The germline V gene encodes CDR1 SGDLS and CDR2 YYNGEE. The junction had 2 bases not matched to a gene; V was cut back by 0 bases and J by 5 bases. This CDR3 is built from 14 residues. Here the CDR3 reads CASSVGLAGETQYF. The CDR3 bases are TGTGCCAGCAGCGTAGGCCTAGCGGGGGAGACCCAGTACTTC.

The genes are TRBV7-9 and TRBJ2-7; a weak D match, TRBD1 (5 bases). This CDR3 contains 14 residues. The germline V gene has CDR1 SEHNR and CDR2 FQNEAQ (reference sequence). The V gene lost 1 base and the J gene lost 6 bases, with 13 bases spanning the gap. Here the CDR3 reads CASSLVQGNFEQYF. The DNA for the CDR3 is TGTGCCAGCAGCTTAGTGCAGGGTAACTTCGAGCAGTACTTC.

The CDR3 DNA follows: TGTGCCAGCTCACCAACGGTAACTAGCGGGGGAACCGGGGAGCTGTTTTTT. Amino acids: CASSPTVTSGGTGELFF. This sequence joins TRBV18 and TRBJ2-2; 11 nucleotides match TRBD2. The CDR3 extends over 17 amino acids. V gave up 2 bases and J gave up 5 bases; unmatched junction bases: 7. Germline CDR1 KGHSH, CDR2 LQKENI.

The chain links TRBV25-1 to TRBJ1-5, with TRBD1 matching 8 bases. J was trimmed by 6 bases and V by 5 bases; bases with no gene match: 12. The germline V gene has CDR1 MGHDK and CDR2 SYGVNS. The CDR3 is 16 residues long. The DNA for the CDR3 is TGTGCCAGCAGTTCTCACGCCGGACAGGGAGGTCAGCCCCAGCATTTT. As protein: CASSSHAGQGGQPQHF.

The gene calls are TRBV5-1 and TRBJ2-2; D may be TRBD2 (5 bases). Trimming took off 1 base at V and 4 bases at J, with 8 bases between the two ends. Per the germline V gene, CDR1 is SGHRS and CDR2 is YFSETQ. The CDR3 runs to 14 residues. Written as DNA, the CDR3 is TGCGCCAGCAGCTTGTCCGGGATCACCGGGGAGCTGTTTTTT. Amino acids: CASSLSGITGELFF.

The chain combines TRBV5-4 with TRBJ2-3, with TRBD2 matching over 16 bases. CDR1 and CDR2 from the germline V gene are SGHNT and YYREEE (reference sequence). V lost 4 bases and J lost 2; bases outside the gene matches: 10. The CDR3 length is 19 residues. The chain's CDR3 is CASSGGLAGGPVVTDTQYF. DNA of the CDR3: TGTGCCAGCAGCGGGGGACTAGCGGGGGGGCCAGTCGTCACAGATACGCAGTATTTT.

The V gene is TRBV11-3, the J gene TRBJ1-6; D not certain. V shed 9 bases and J shed 4 bases, with 16 bases lying between them. The CDR3 totals 15 residues. Germline loops: CDR1 SGHNT, CDR2 YENEEA. The chain's CDR3 is CARTDLESYNSPLHF. In DNA form, the CDR3 reads TGTGCCAGAACCGACCTGGAGTCGTATAATTCACCCCTCCACTTT.

The genes are TRBV19 and TRBJ2-6, with 7 bases lining up with TRBD1. V lost 6 bases, J lost 1 base, and 12 bases stayed unmatched. The CDR3 spans 18 residues. The germline gives CDR1 LNHDA, CDR2 SQIVND (reference sequence). The CDR3 spells CASRTRDRAGSGANVLTF. The DNA of the CDR3 is TGTGCCAGTAGGACGAGAGACAGGGCTGGGTCTGGGGCCAACGTCCTGACTTTC.